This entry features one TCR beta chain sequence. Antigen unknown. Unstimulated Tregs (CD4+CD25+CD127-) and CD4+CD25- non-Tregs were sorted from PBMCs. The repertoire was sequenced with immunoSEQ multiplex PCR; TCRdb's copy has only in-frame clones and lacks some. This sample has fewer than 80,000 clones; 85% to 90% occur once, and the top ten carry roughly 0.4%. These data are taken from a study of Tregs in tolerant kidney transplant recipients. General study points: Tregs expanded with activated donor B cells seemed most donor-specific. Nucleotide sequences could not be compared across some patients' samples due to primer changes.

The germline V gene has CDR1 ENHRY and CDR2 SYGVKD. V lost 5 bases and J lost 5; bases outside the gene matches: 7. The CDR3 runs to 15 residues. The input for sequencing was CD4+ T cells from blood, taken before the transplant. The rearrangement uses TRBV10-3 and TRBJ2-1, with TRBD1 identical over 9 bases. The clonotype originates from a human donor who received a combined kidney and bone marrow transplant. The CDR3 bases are TGTGCCATCAGTTTCGGACAGGGGACAAACAATGAGCAGTTCTTC. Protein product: CAISFGQGTNNEQFF.